The 5 T cell receptor beta chains below come from one sample, sequenced in a study of CD8 T cells in Susac syndrome. RNA amounts of 0.5 to 1 ug underwent reverse transcription with random hexamers. In TCRdb, the immunoSEQ multiplex PCR reads were re-called with MiXCR into one record per CDR3 protein. Of a few hundred thousand distinct CDR3 sequences in the sample, about 91% were seen once. Sample: CD4+ T cells from PBMCs. The receptor source for this set is a human donor with multiple sclerosis.

This clonotype was observed a few times. Here the CDR3 reads CASSPAAGETQYF. CDR3 sequence (DNA): TGTGCCAGCAGCCCGGCGGCTGGGGAGACGCAGTATTTT. The chain uses TRBV5-4 and TRBJ2-3, with D perhaps TRBD2 (5 bases). Germline V gene sequence: CDR1 SGHNT, CDR2 YYREEE (reference sequence). The CDR3 runs 13 residues. V was clipped by 4 bases and J by 9 bases, with 15 bases between them.

The chain combines TRBV20-1 with TRBJ1-2; 10 positions match TRBD1. The junction had 8 bases not matched to a gene; V was cut back by 3 bases and J by 4 bases. Germline lookup yields CDR1 DFQATT and CDR2 SNEGSKA (reference sequence). CDR3 length: 15 amino acids. The DNA for the CDR3 is TGCAGTGCTAGTGGCCCGGGACAGGGGATCTATGGCTACACCTTC. Protein: CSASGPGQGIYGYTF.

This chain connects TRBV5-4 to TRBJ2-1; 10 nucleotides agree with TRBD2. The CDR3 has 15 residues. Unmatched junction bases numbered 8, after V lost 4 bases and J lost 7 bases. CDR1 and CDR2 from the germline V gene are SGHNT and YYREEE (reference sequence). CDR3 DNA sequence: TGTGCCAGCAGCGGAGGTCCAGCGGGGGGGAATGAGCAGTTCTTC. It is translated as CASSGGPAGGNEQFF.

The chain combines TRBV5-6 with TRBJ2-1; 7 nucleotides agree with TRBD2. Germline assignment: CDR1 SGHDT and CDR2 YYEEEE. V gave up 6 bases and J gave up 0 bases; unmatched junction bases: 3. CDR3 length: 14 residues. This CDR3 reads CASNGGGSYNEQFF. In nucleotides, the CDR3 is TGTGCCAGCAATGGGGGGGGCTCCTACAATGAGCAGTTCTTC.

The J gene is TRBJ2-7, the V gene TRBV7-2, with unresolved D. CDR1 SGHTA and CDR2 FQGNSA come from the germline V gene. This CDR3 is built from 15 residues. The germline V and J ends were trimmed by 2 bases and 3 bases, with 14 bases remaining between them. Written as DNA, the CDR3 is TGTGCCAGCAGCTTAAGGGCTAGTCTAGTCTACGAGCAGTACTTC. Amino acids: CASSLRASLVYEQYF.